A selection of T cell receptor beta chains follows, all from one sample in a study of T-cell reconstitution after alpha-beta-depleted transplantation in children. Each CDR3 protein gets one entry after TCRdb re-called the PCR reads with MiXCR. This sample has about 1,000,000 distinct CDR3 sequences, with around 30% found just once. The sample was PBMCs, mostly from graft donor cells, taken 360 days after TCRalphabeta/CD19-depleted stem cell transplant. Receptor source: a boy in the first two years of life who had a stem cell transplant for SCID, so the T cells may come from the graft donor. Each CDR3 is given with its conserved first and last residue. Fields, in order: V gene, D gene, J gene, clone size, CDR3 protein, CDR3 DNA. A D gene is named only where the DNA matches it firmly. The size of a clone is reported for some rows only, either as once, few or many, or as a class for expanded clones.

TRBV24-1	-	TRBJ2-5	few	CATSGGAGTQYF	TGTGCCACCAGCGGCGGAGCGGGGACCCAGTACTTC
TRBV12-3/TRBV12-4	-	TRBJ2-2	-	CASSFRPTRELFF	TGTGCCAGCAGTTTCAGACCCACACGGGAGCTGTTTTTT
TRBV4-1	TRBD1	TRBJ1-3	-	CASSQAPRQGADGNTIYF	TGCGCCAGCAGCCAAGCCCCCCGACAGGGGGCGGATGGAAACACCATATATTTT
TRBV15	-	TRBJ2-1	few	CATSREESSYNEQFF	TGTGCCACCAGCAGAGAAGAGAGCTCCTACAATGAGCAGTTCTTC
TRBV5-6	-	TRBJ1-3	few	CASRRTVGSGGNTIYF	TGTGCCAGCAGGCGGACCGTTGGTTCTGGGGGAAACACCATATATTTT
TRBV12-3/TRBV12-4	-	TRBJ2-3	-	CASSLVSSGSTDTQYF	TGTGCCAGCAGTTTAGTGAGTAGTGGGAGCACAGATACGCAGTATTTT
TRBV5-5	TRBD1	TRBJ2-2	few	CASSSDRGRAGELFF	TGTGCCAGCAGCTCCGACAGGGGGAGGGCCGGGGAGCTGTTTTTT
TRBV20-1	-	TRBJ2-5	-	CSARDTQETQYF	TGCAGTGCTAGAGATACCCAAGAGACCCAGTACTTC
TRBV9	TRBD1	TRBJ2-1	few	CASSQGVEGLSPRDEQFF	TGTGCCAGCAGCCAGGGGGTCGAGGGCCTCTCTCCTCGGGATGAGCAGTTCTTC
TRBV6-5	-	TRBJ2-3	few	CASSYEPRVGGFTDTQYF	TGTGCCAGCAGTTACGAGCCGAGGGTTGGTGGGTTCACAGATACGCAGTATTTT
TRBV12-3/TRBV12-4	-	TRBJ1-5	few	CASRGQINQPQHF	TGTGCCAGTCGGGGACAAATCAATCAGCCCCAGCATTTT
TRBV6-5	TRBD2	TRBJ2-5	-	CASSYGTGLAEETQYF	TGTGCCAGCAGTTACGGAACGGGACTAGCGGAAGAGACCCAGTACTTC
TRBV9	-	TRBJ2-1	few	CASSVETGYNEQFF	TGTGCCAGCAGCGTAGAAACAGGGTACAATGAGCAGTTCTTC
TRBV15	-	TRBJ2-6	-	CATSRDGPEGANVLTF	TGTGCCACCAGCAGAGATGGGCCGGAGGGGGCCAACGTCCTGACTTTC
TRBV29-1	TRBD2	TRBJ2-3	-	CSVYSSGEPDTQYF	TGCAGCGTTTATTCTAGCGGGGAGCCAGATACGCAGTATTTT
TRBV20-1	-	TRBJ2-5	few	CSALPAPETQYF	TGCAGTGCCCTCCCGGCGCCAGAGACCCAGTACTTC
TRBV29-1	-	TRBJ2-3	-	CSVEVGRTDTQYF	TGCAGCGTTGAGGTCGGCCGCACAGATACGCAGTATTTT
TRBV10-2	TRBD1	TRBJ2-2	-	CASRPQGIESTGELFF	TGCGCCAGCCGCCCACAGGGGATAGAGAGCACCGGGGAGCTGTTTTTT
TRBV6-5	TRBD1	TRBJ2-7	few	CATSRGREQYF	TGTGCCACCAGCAGGGGGCGCGAGCAGTACTTC
TRBV11-1	-	TRBJ1-1	-	CASSLAAITATEAFF	TGTGCCAGCAGCTTAGCGGCCATAACGGCAACTGAAGCTTTCTTT
TRBV4-3	-	TRBJ2-1	-	CASSQELSSLYEQFF	TGCGCCAGCAGCCAAGAACTCTCTAGCTTGTATGAGCAGTTCTTC
TRBV2	TRBD1	TRBJ2-2	-	CASSWTGINTGELFF	TGTGCCAGCAGTTGGACAGGGATTAACACCGGGGAGCTGTTTTTT
TRBV13	TRBD1	TRBJ1-2	few	CASSLGGQGYYGYTF	TGTGCCAGCAGCTTAGGGGGACAGGGCTACTATGGCTACACCTTC
TRBV6-2/TRBV6-3	TRBD2	TRBJ2-7	few	CASSDTSGGLYEQYF	TGTGCCAGCAGCGATACTAGCGGGGGGCTCTACGAGCAGTACTTC
TRBV12-3/TRBV12-4	TRBD1	TRBJ1-1	few	CASRGQGANTEAFF	TGTGCCAGCAGGGGACAGGGGGCGAACACTGAAGCTTTCTTT